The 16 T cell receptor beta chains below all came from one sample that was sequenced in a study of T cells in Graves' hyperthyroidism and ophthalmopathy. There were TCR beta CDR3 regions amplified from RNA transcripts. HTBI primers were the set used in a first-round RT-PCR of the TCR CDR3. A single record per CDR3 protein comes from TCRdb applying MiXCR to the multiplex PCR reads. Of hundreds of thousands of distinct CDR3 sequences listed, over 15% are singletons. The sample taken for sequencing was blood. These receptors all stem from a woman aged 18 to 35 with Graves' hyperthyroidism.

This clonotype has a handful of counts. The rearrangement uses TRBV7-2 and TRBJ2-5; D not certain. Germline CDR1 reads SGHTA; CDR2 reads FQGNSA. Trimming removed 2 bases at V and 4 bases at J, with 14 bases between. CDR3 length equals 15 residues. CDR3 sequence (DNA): TGTGCCAGCAGCTTAAGGCGCCAGCTCGGAGAGACCCAGTACTTC. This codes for CASSLRRQLGETQYF.

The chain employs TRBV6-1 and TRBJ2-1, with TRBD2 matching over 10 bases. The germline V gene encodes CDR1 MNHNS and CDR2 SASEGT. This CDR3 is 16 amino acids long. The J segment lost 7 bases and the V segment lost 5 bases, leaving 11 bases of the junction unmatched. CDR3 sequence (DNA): TGTGCCAGCAGTCAATTAGCGGGAGGAGGGTGGAATGAGCAGTTCTTC. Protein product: CASSQLAGGGWNEQFF.

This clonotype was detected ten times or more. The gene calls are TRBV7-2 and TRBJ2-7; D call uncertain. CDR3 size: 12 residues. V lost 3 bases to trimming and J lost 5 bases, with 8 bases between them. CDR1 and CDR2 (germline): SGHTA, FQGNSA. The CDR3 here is CASSFSRDEQYF. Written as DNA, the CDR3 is TGTGCCAGCAGCTTTTCCCGCGACGAGCAGTACTTC. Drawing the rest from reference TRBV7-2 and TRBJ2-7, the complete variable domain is GAGVSQSPSNKVTEKGKDVELRCDPISGHTALYWYRQSLGQGLEFLIYFQGNSAPDKSGLPSDRFSAERTGGSVSTLTIQRTQQEDSAVYLCASSFSRDEQYFGPGTRLTVT.

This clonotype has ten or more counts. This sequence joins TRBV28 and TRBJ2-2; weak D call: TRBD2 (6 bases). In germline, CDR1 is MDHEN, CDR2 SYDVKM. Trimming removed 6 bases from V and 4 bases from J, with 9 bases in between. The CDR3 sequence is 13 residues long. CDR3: CASRSSATGELFF. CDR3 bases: TGTGCCAGCAGATCTAGCGCCACCGGGGAGCTGTTTTTT.

The CDR3 loop is CASSFGLFDEQYF. The CDR3 nucleotides read TGTGCCAGCAGCTTTGGACTTTTTGACGAGCAGTACTTC. The V gene is TRBV7-9, the J gene TRBJ2-7; D possibly corresponds to TRBD2 (5 bases). The length of the CDR3 is 13 residues. Per germline, CDR1 SEHNR and CDR2 FQNEAQ (reference sequence). Trimming took off 3 bases at V and 5 bases at J, with 11 bases between the two ends.

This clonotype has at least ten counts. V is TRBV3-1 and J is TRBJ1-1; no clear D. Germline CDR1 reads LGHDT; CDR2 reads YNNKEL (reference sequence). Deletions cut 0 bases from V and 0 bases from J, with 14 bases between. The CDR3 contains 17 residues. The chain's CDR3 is CASSQDLWFSMNTEAFF. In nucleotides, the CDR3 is TGTGCCAGCAGCCAAGACTTGTGGTTTTCAATGAACACTGAAGCTTTCTTT.

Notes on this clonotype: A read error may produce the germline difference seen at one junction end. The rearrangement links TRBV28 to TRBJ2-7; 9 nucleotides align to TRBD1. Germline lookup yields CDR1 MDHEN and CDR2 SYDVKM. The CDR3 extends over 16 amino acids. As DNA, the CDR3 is TGTGCCGGCAGACACACTTCCGGGACAGGGAGTGGCGAGCAGTACTTC. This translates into CAGRHTSGTGSGEQYF. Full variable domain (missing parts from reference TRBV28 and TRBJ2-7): DVKVTQSSRYLVKRTGEKVFLECVQDMDHENMFWYRQDPGLGLRLIYFSYDVKMKEKGDIPEGYSVSREKKERFSLILESASTNQTSMYLCAGRHTSGTGSGEQYFGPGTRLTVT.

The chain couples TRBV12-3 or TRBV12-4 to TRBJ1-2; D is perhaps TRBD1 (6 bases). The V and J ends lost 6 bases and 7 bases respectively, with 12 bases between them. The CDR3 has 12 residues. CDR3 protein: CASSLTQGGYTF. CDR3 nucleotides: TGTGCCAGCAGCCTTACACAGGGTGGCTACACCTTC.

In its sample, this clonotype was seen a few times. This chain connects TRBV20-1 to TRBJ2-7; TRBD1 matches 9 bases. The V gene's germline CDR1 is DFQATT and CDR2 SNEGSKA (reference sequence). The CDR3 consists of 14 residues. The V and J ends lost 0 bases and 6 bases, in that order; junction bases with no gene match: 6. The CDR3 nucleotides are TGCAGTGCTAGAGATCCACAGGGGGCCGGCGAGCAGTACTTC. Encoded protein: CSARDPQGAGEQYF.

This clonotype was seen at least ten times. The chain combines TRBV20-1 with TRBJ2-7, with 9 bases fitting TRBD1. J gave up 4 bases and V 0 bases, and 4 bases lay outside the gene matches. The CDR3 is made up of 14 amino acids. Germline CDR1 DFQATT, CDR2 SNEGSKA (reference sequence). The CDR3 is CSARDGQGRYEQYF. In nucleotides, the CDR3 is TGCAGTGCTAGAGACGGACAGGGGAGGTACGAGCAGTACTTC.

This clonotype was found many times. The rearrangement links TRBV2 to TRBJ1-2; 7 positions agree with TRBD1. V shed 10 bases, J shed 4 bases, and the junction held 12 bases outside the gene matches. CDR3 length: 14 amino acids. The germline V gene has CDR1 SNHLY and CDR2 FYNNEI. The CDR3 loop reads CATTERGQSYGYTF. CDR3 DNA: TGTGCCACCACCGAAAGGGGGCAGAGCTATGGCTACACCTTC.

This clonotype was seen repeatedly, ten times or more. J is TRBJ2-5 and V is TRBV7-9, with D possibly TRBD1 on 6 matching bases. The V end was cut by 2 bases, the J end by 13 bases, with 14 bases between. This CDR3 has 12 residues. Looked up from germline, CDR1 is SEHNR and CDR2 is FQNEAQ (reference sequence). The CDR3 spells CASSLTGTGSYF. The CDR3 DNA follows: TGTGCCAGCAGCTTAACAGGGACGGGATCGTACTTC.

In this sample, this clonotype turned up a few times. CDR3 residues: CASSHGDTQYF. The CDR3 coding sequence is TGTGCCAGCAGCCATGGGGATACGCAGTATTTT. J is TRBJ2-3 and V is TRBV3-1; no clear D. The CDR3 is made up of 11 amino acids. The V end lost 3 bases, the J end lost 6 bases, and 4 bases lay between the germline ends. CDR1 LGHDT and CDR2 YNNKEL come from the germline V gene (reference sequence).

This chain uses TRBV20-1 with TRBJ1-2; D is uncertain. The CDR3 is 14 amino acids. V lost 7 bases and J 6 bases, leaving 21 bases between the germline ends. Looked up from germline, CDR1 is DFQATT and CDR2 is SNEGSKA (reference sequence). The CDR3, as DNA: TGCAGTGGTATACCCCTCGGGTCCTGGGATGGCTACACCTTC. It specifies CSGIPLGSWDGYTF.

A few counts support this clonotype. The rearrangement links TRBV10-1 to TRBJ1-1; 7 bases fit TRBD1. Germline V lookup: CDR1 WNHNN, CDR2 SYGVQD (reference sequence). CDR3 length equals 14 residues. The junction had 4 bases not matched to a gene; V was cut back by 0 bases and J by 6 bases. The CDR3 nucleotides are TGCGCCAGCAGTGAGTCTCAGGGGGGTCCTGAAGCTTTCTTT. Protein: CASSESQGGPEAFF.

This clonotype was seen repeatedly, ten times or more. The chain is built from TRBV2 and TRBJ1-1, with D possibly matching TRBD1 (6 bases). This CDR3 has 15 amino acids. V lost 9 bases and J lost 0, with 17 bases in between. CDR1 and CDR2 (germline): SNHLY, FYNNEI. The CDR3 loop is CARGLSGQLNTEAFF. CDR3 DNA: TGTGCCAGGGGGCTTTCCGGACAGTTGAACACTGAAGCTTTCTTT.